These T cell receptor beta chains were read from a single sample in a study of blood T cell repertoires in COVID-19. Profiling relied on immunoSEQ multiplex PCR, and the TCRdb table lists in-frame clones only, not all of them. Of some 12,000 clones in the sample, around 72% were seen once. Specimen: peripheral blood. These receptors were taken from a human donor in a cohort sampled during active COVID-19. Each CDR3 is given with its conserved first and last residue. A D gene is named only where the DNA matches it firmly. A clone size is listed for some rows: how often the clone was seen (once, few, many), or a class if it is expanded.

j_gene: TRBJ2-1; v_gene: TRBV28; d_gene: TRBD2; abundance: -; CDR3nt: TGTGCCAGCAGACTAAGGGGAGGGGTTTACAATGAGCAGTTCTTC; CDR3aa: CASRLRGGVYNEQFF
j_gene: TRBJ1-2; v_gene: TRBV7-2; d_gene: TRBD1; abundance: -; CDR3nt: TGTGCCAGCAGCTTGGGACAGGGAGGTGGCTACACCTTC; CDR3aa: CASSLGQGGGYTF
j_gene: TRBJ1-4; v_gene: TRBV7-8; d_gene: -; abundance: -; CDR3nt: TGTGCCAGCAGCTTAAAGTCGTCAGGGAATGAAAAACTGTTTTTT; CDR3aa: CASSLKSSGNEKLFF
j_gene: TRBJ1-1; v_gene: TRBV4-1; d_gene: TRBD1; abundance: -; CDR3nt: TGCGCCAGCAGTCCGACAGGGAGGACTGAAGCTTTCTTT; CDR3aa: CASSPTGRTEAFF
j_gene: TRBJ2-2; v_gene: TRBV4-3; d_gene: -; abundance: -; CDR3nt: TGCGCCAGCAGCCAGGTCGGAGGGTGGAACACCGGGGAGCTGTTTTTT; CDR3aa: CASSQVGGWNTGELFF
j_gene: TRBJ1-5; v_gene: TRBV7-2; d_gene: -; abundance: few; CDR3nt: TGTGCCAGCAGCTTAAGGACAAGCCCCAATCAGCCCCAGCATTTT; CDR3aa: CASSLRTSPNQPQHF
j_gene: TRBJ1-1; v_gene: TRBV28; d_gene: -; abundance: few; CDR3nt: TGTGCCAGCAGTCCCCTAGGGGGGGCTGAAGCTTTCTTT; CDR3aa: CASSPLGGAEAFF
j_gene: TRBJ2-1; v_gene: TRBV10-3; d_gene: TRBD2; abundance: -; CDR3nt: TGTGCCATCAGTAGGACTAGCGGGAGCTCCTACAATGAGCAGTTCTTC; CDR3aa: CAISRTSGSSYNEQFF
j_gene: TRBJ2-5; v_gene: TRBV5-1; d_gene: TRBD1; abundance: once; CDR3nt: TGCGCCAGCAGCACGGACAGGGCCCAAGAGACCCAGTACTTC; CDR3aa: CASSTDRAQETQYF
j_gene: TRBJ2-7; v_gene: TRBV9; d_gene: TRBD2; abundance: -; CDR3nt: TGTGCCAGCAGCCTCCGGGGGGGGAACTACTACTACGAGCAGTACTTC; CDR3aa: CASSLRGGNYYYEQYF
j_gene: TRBJ2-1; v_gene: TRBV24-1; d_gene: TRBD2; abundance: few; CDR3nt: TGTGCCACCAGTTCCCGACTAGCGACGGACTACAATGAGCAGTTCTTC; CDR3aa: CATSSRLATDYNEQFF
j_gene: TRBJ2-4; v_gene: TRBV4-3; d_gene: TRBD2; abundance: -; CDR3nt: TGCGCCAGCAGCCAGAGGACTAGCGGGAGTAGAAACATTCAGTACTTC; CDR3aa: CASSQRTSGSRNIQYF
j_gene: TRBJ1-2; v_gene: TRBV2; d_gene: TRBD1; abundance: -; CDR3nt: TGTGCCAGTTTCCTTCAGGGGGCGAATGGCTACACCTTC; CDR3aa: CASFLQGANGYTF
j_gene: TRBJ2-1; v_gene: TRBV18; d_gene: TRBD2; abundance: -; CDR3nt: TGTGCCAGCTCACCCCTGCCGGGACTAGTAAAAAATGAGCAGTTCTTC; CDR3aa: CASSPLPGLVKNEQFF
j_gene: TRBJ2-7; v_gene: TRBV7-9; d_gene: TRBD1; abundance: -; CDR3nt: TGTGCCAGCAGCTTAGGACAGGGGGGAGGCTACGAGCAGTACTTC; CDR3aa: CASSLGQGGGYEQYF
j_gene: TRBJ2-2; v_gene: TRBV9; d_gene: TRBD2; abundance: -; CDR3nt: TGTGCCAGCAGCGCCTCGGGAGGGGTAGGCACCGGGGAGCTGTTTTTT; CDR3aa: CASSASGGVGTGELFF
j_gene: TRBJ2-7; v_gene: TRBV5-4; d_gene: -; abundance: few; CDR3nt: TGTGCCAGCAGCTTGGATACTCATTACGAGCAGTACTTC; CDR3aa: CASSLDTHYEQYF
j_gene: TRBJ2-1; v_gene: TRBV5-1; d_gene: TRBD1; abundance: -; CDR3nt: TGCGCCAGCAGCCTGGGTGGGACAGGGGTGGAGAATGAGCAGTTCTTC; CDR3aa: CASSLGGTGVENEQFF
j_gene: TRBJ2-3; v_gene: TRBV5-1; d_gene: TRBD2; abundance: -; CDR3nt: TGCGCCAGCAGCTGGGACATAGCGGGGAGCACAGATACGCAGTATTTT; CDR3aa: CASSWDIAGSTDTQYF
j_gene: TRBJ1-4; v_gene: TRBV7-9; d_gene: TRBD1; abundance: -; CDR3nt: TGTGCCAGCAGCTTCGATACAGGGGTGAAACTGTTTTTT; CDR3aa: CASSFDTGVKLFF
j_gene: TRBJ2-7; v_gene: TRBV5-1; d_gene: -; abundance: -; CDR3nt: TGCGCCAGCAGCTTGGGCGGGTACGAGCAGTACTTC; CDR3aa: CASSLGGYEQYF
j_gene: TRBJ2-5; v_gene: TRBV24-1; d_gene: TRBD2; abundance: -; CDR3nt: TGTGCCACCAGTGATGGTCTAGCGGGGGGGCCGGAGACCCAGTACTTC; CDR3aa: CATSDGLAGGPETQYF
j_gene: TRBJ2-1; v_gene: TRBV24-1; d_gene: -; abundance: -; CDR3nt: TGTGCCACCAGTGATTTCAGGACACGCACCAATGAGCAGTTCTTC; CDR3aa: CATSDFRTRTNEQFF
j_gene: TRBJ1-6; v_gene: TRBV4-1; d_gene: TRBD1; abundance: once; CDR3nt: TGCGCCAGCAGCCAACTTGGACAGGGAAATTCACCCCTCCACTTT; CDR3aa: CASSQLGQGNSPLHF
j_gene: TRBJ1-4; v_gene: TRBV18; d_gene: TRBD1; abundance: -; CDR3nt: TGTGCCAGCTCACCGAACAGGGGAGAAGAAAAACTGTTTTTT; CDR3aa: CASSPNRGEEKLFF
j_gene: TRBJ2-7; v_gene: TRBV4-1; d_gene: -; abundance: -; CDR3nt: TGCGCCAGCAAGGGAGGGGGAATACACGAGCAGTACTTC; CDR3aa: CASKGGGIHEQYF
j_gene: TRBJ2-4; v_gene: TRBV28; d_gene: TRBD2; abundance: -; CDR3nt: TGTGCCAGCAGTTCCCCCCGGACCCAGCGGGGAGCCAAAAACATTCAGTACTTC; CDR3aa: CASSSPRTQRGAKNIQYF
j_gene: TRBJ2-7; v_gene: TRBV3-1/TRBV3-2; d_gene: -; abundance: -; CDR3nt: TGTGCCAGCAGCCAAGACTTGAGGGAGCAGTACTTC; CDR3aa: CASSQDLREQYF
j_gene: TRBJ2-7; v_gene: TRBV5-8; d_gene: -; abundance: few; CDR3nt: TGTGCCAGCAGCTTGGATGGAGTGGTGACAGGCGACTACGAGCAGTACTTC; CDR3aa: CASSLDGVVTGDYEQYF
j_gene: TRBJ1-6; v_gene: TRBV5-6; d_gene: -; abundance: once; CDR3nt: TGTGCCAGCAGACTTGGTCCCGACTCTGCGGGCCGTGCTAATTCACCCCTCCACTTT; CDR3aa: CASRLGPDSAGRANSPLHF
j_gene: TRBJ2-7; v_gene: TRBV24-1; d_gene: TRBD1; abundance: -; CDR3nt: TGTGCCACCAGTGATTTGAGAGGGGGCGACCCCACCGAGCAGTACTTC; CDR3aa: CATSDLRGGDPTEQYF
j_gene: TRBJ1-1; v_gene: TRBV14; d_gene: TRBD1; abundance: -; CDR3nt: TGTGCCAGCAGCAAACGTCCGGGACAGGGGAACACTGAAGCTTTCTTT; CDR3aa: CASSKRPGQGNTEAFF
j_gene: TRBJ1-1; v_gene: TRBV10-3; d_gene: -; abundance: -; CDR3nt: TGTGCCATCAGTGACAGTATGAACACTGAAGCTTTCTTT; CDR3aa: CAISDSMNTEAFF
j_gene: TRBJ2-2; v_gene: TRBV28; d_gene: -; abundance: -; CDR3nt: TGTGCCAGCGCTAGGAACACCGGGGAGCTGTTTTTT; CDR3aa: CASARNTGELFF
j_gene: TRBJ2-1; v_gene: TRBV18; d_gene: TRBD2; abundance: -; CDR3nt: TGTGCCAGCTCACCACCACTAGCGGGAAGTGAGCAGTTCTTC; CDR3aa: CASSPPLAGSEQFF
j_gene: TRBJ2-1; v_gene: TRBV6-2/TRBV6-3; d_gene: TRBD1; abundance: -; CDR3nt: TGTGCCAGCAGTTACGGCAGGGGGAGTTCCTACAATGAGCAGTTCTTC; CDR3aa: CASSYGRGSSYNEQFF
j_gene: TRBJ2-2; v_gene: TRBV5-4; d_gene: -; abundance: few; CDR3nt: TGTGCCAGCAGCTTACTAGGATCGAACACCGGGGAGCTGTTTTTT; CDR3aa: CASSLLGSNTGELFF
j_gene: TRBJ2-7; v_gene: TRBV7-2; d_gene: TRBD2; abundance: -; CDR3nt: TGTGCCAGCAGCGCCTATAGCGGGCCTACCTACGAGCAGTACTTC; CDR3aa: CASSAYSGPTYEQYF
j_gene: TRBJ2-2; v_gene: TRBV6-6; d_gene: -; abundance: -; CDR3nt: TGTGCCAGCAGTTACTCCCAGAACACCGGGGAGCTGTTTTTT; CDR3aa: CASSYSQNTGELFF
j_gene: TRBJ1-2; v_gene: TRBV19; d_gene: TRBD1; abundance: -; CDR3nt: TGTGCCAGTAGTATGGGGTCGGACAGGGCGATTAACTATGGCTACACCTTC; CDR3aa: CASSMGSDRAINYGYTF
j_gene: TRBJ2-3; v_gene: TRBV24-1; d_gene: TRBD2; abundance: -; CDR3nt: TGTGCCACCAGTCAAACTAGCGGGAGGGCCACAGATACGCAGTATTTT; CDR3aa: CATSQTSGRATDTQYF
j_gene: TRBJ2-1; v_gene: TRBV9; d_gene: TRBD2; abundance: once; CDR3nt: TGTGCCAGCAGCGTATTATTTTCTAGCGGCACCTACAATGAGCAGTTCTTC; CDR3aa: CASSVLFSSGTYNEQFF
j_gene: TRBJ2-7; v_gene: TRBV28; d_gene: TRBD2; abundance: -; CDR3nt: TGTGCCAGCATCCCAGCGGGGGGGGGCCCCTACGAGCAGTACTTC; CDR3aa: CASIPAGGGPYEQYF
j_gene: TRBJ2-1; v_gene: TRBV4-1; d_gene: TRBD2; abundance: -; CDR3nt: TGCGCCAGCAGCCAAGAAGAGACTAGCCTCCTCTACAATGAGCAGTTCTTC; CDR3aa: CASSQEETSLLYNEQFF
j_gene: TRBJ2-7; v_gene: TRBV5-8; d_gene: -; abundance: -; CDR3nt: TGTGCCAGCAGCTTGGCCCGTGAAGGACAGGAGCAGTACTTC; CDR3aa: CASSLAREGQEQYF
j_gene: TRBJ1-5; v_gene: TRBV5-8; d_gene: -; abundance: -; CDR3nt: TGTGCCAGCAGCTTACAGGGCTTTAGCAATCAGCCCCAGCATTTT; CDR3aa: CASSLQGFSNQPQHF
j_gene: TRBJ2-1; v_gene: TRBV7-3; d_gene: -; abundance: -; CDR3nt: TGTGCCAGCAGCAAACAGGCGTACAATGAGCAGTTCTTC; CDR3aa: CASSKQAYNEQFF
j_gene: TRBJ2-3; v_gene: TRBV19; d_gene: -; abundance: -; CDR3nt: TGTGCCAGTAGTATTAGAGGGAGAGATACGCAGTATTTT; CDR3aa: CASSIRGRDTQYF
j_gene: TRBJ1-1; v_gene: TRBV28; d_gene: TRBD1; abundance: -; CDR3nt: TGTGCCAGCAGCCCTTACACCACAGGGGGCACTGAAGCTTTCTTT; CDR3aa: CASSPYTTGGTEAFF
j_gene: TRBJ2-3; v_gene: TRBV7-3; d_gene: TRBD2; abundance: -; CDR3nt: TGTGCCAGCAGCTTAGCGGGAGTGTCGACAGATACGCAGTATTTT; CDR3aa: CASSLAGVSTDTQYF
j_gene: TRBJ2-1; v_gene: TRBV28; d_gene: -; abundance: -; CDR3nt: TGTGCCAGCAGTTTTGATTTACAGGCCAATGAGCAGTTCTTC; CDR3aa: CASSFDLQANEQFF
j_gene: TRBJ1-2; v_gene: TRBV3-1/TRBV3-2; d_gene: -; abundance: -; CDR3nt: TGTGCCAGCAGCCAAGCGCGGGAAAGCTATGGCTACACCTTC; CDR3aa: CASSQARESYGYTF
j_gene: TRBJ1-1; v_gene: TRBV11-3; d_gene: -; abundance: -; CDR3nt: TGTGCCAGCAGCCTTGGGACACACACTGAAGCTTTCTTT; CDR3aa: CASSLGTHTEAFF
j_gene: TRBJ2-7; v_gene: TRBV19; d_gene: -; abundance: once; CDR3nt: TGTGCCAGTGCCCCGGGACAATCCTACGAGCAGTACTTC; CDR3aa: CASAPGQSYEQYF
j_gene: TRBJ2-3; v_gene: TRBV18; d_gene: -; abundance: -; CDR3nt: TGTGCCAGCCTCGGTTTGTTTAGCACAGATACGCAGTATTTT; CDR3aa: CASLGLFSTDTQYF
j_gene: TRBJ1-1; v_gene: TRBV11-2; d_gene: TRBD1; abundance: -; CDR3nt: TGTGCCAGCAGCTTAGGAGGAGGGGGCTCAGCTTTCTTT; CDR3aa: CASSLGGGGSAFF